Below, 25 T cell receptor beta chains from the same sample are listed, as sequenced in a study of CD8 T cells in ankylosing spondylitis. One entry per CDR3 protein, called by TCRdb with MiXCR from the 5' RACE reads. The data contain under 120,000 distinct CDR3 sequences, 24% of them seen just once; the ten biggest clones take up 9% to 15%. Sequencing input: synovial fluid, either unsorted or a sorted T cell fraction (not recorded which). The receptors were gathered from a male donor with ankylosing spondylitis.

This clonotype has just a few counts. The chain joins TRBV9 to TRBJ2-7; D is possibly TRBD2 (5 bases). This CDR3 has 14 residues. Per germline, CDR1 SGDLS and CDR2 YYNGEE. With 0 bases removed from V and 7 bases from J, the gap between germline ends came to 14 bases. CDR3 nucleotides: TGTGCCAGCAGCGTAGGGCAGGCCTCGGGGGAGCAGTACTTC. Translating it yields CASSVGQASGEQYF. Full variable domain (missing parts from reference TRBV9 and TRBJ2-7): DSGVTQTPKHLITATGQRVTLRCSPRSGDLSVYWYQQSLDQGLQFLIQYYNGEERAKGNILERFSAQQFPDLHSELNLSSLELGDSALYFCASSVGQASGEQYFGPGTRLTVT.

The chain couples TRBV5-1 to TRBJ1-3; D uncertain. Germline CDR1 is SGHRS and CDR2 is YFSETQ. V was cut by 0 bases and J by 0 bases, with 13 bases left in between. The length of the CDR3 is 17 residues. In DNA, the CDR3 is TGCGCCAGCAGCTTGGATTTCGGGGTGAGCTCTGGAAACACCATATATTTT. It specifies CASSLDFGVSSGNTIYF. Full variable domain (outside the CDR3, taken from reference TRBV5-1 and TRBJ1-3): KAGVTQTPRYLIKTRGQQVTLSCSPISGHRSVSWYQQTPGQGLQFLFEYFSETQRNKGNFPGRFSGRQFSNSRSEMNVSTLELGDSALYLCASSLDFGVSSGNTIYFGEGSWLTVV.

This rearrangement joins TRBV20-1 to TRBJ1-1; D gene ambiguous. V was clipped by 0 bases and J by 5 bases, with 7 bases between them. The CDR3 loop spans 12 amino acids. CDR1 DFQATT and CDR2 SNEGSKA come from the germline V gene (reference sequence). The CDR3 nucleotides are TGCAGTGCTAGAGATCCCCTGACTGAAGCTTTCTTT. This encodes CSARDPLTEAFF.

V gene TRBV12-3 or TRBV12-4 combines with J gene TRBJ1-5; D is ambiguous. This CDR3 region has 14 residues. V was clipped by 3 bases and J by 9 bases, with 15 bases between them. In nucleotides, the CDR3 is TGTGCCAGCAGTTTTATTGGGCCTCGGTGGCCCCAGCATTTT. It encodes CASSFIGPRWPQHF.

This clonotype was seen once. The chain carries TRBV5-4 and TRBJ1-2; 9 bases agree with TRBD1. The CDR3 runs 14 residues. The trim removed 3 bases at V and 5 bases at J, leaving 5 bases unmatched. Germline V gene data show CDR1 as SGHNT and CDR2 as YYREEE (reference sequence). The DNA of the CDR3 is TGTGCCAGCAGCTGGGACAGGGCTGGGTATGGCTACACCTTC. Translation: CASSWDRAGYGYTF.

The chain combines TRBV3-1 with TRBJ2-1; no firm D call. Trimming removed 1 base from V and 8 bases from J, with 18 bases in between. The CDR3 is made up of 16 amino acids. The V gene's germline CDR1 is LGHDT and CDR2 YNNKEL (reference sequence). Here the CDR3 reads CASSQARGEARDEQFF. The CDR3 nucleotides read TGTGCCAGCAGCCAAGCTCGAGGCGAAGCTAGGGATGAGCAGTTCTTC.

This clonotype has a count of ten or more. The V and J genes are TRBV7-6 and TRBJ1-1, with TRBD1 identical over 11 bases. With 4 bases clipped from V and 4 bases from J, the junction kept 8 bases outside the gene matches. The CDR3 is 16 amino acids. Germline-derived CDR1 and CDR2 are SGHVS and FNYEAQ. This CDR3 is CASSSGQGAGGTEAFF. CDR3 nucleotides: TGTGCCAGCAGCTCCGGACAGGGGGCGGGAGGCACTGAAGCTTTCTTT.

The rearrangement joins TRBV20-1 to TRBJ1-5, with a tentative D call TRBD1 (6 bases). This CDR3 is built from 13 residues. Germline V gene data show CDR1 as DFQATT and CDR2 as SNEGSKA (reference sequence). Deletions cut 6 bases from V and 2 bases from J, with 11 bases between. CDR3 loop: CSAHRGRNQPQHF. For the CDR3, the DNA is TGCAGTGCCCACCGGGGGCGCAATCAGCCCCAGCATTTT.

The table lists this clonotype with a few counts. This sequence joins TRBV29-1 and TRBJ1-1; 7 bases agree with TRBD1. Germline V gene sequence: CDR1 SQVTM, CDR2 ANQGSEA. The CDR3 runs to 15 residues. The ends lost 6 bases at V and 0 bases at J; junction bases unmatched: 10. The CDR3 reads CSVRGVTGMNTEAFF. For the CDR3, the DNA is TGCAGCGTCCGGGGGGTGACAGGGATGAACACTGAAGCTTTCTTT.

This clonotype has ten or more counts. CDR3 residues: CASSVSGRSTDTQYF. CDR3 nucleotides: TGTGCCAGCAGTGTTAGCGGGAGATCCACAGATACGCAGTATTTT. This sequence joins TRBV25-1 and TRBJ2-3; TRBD2 agrees at 9 bases. Germline-derived CDR1 and CDR2 are MGHDK and SYGVNS. V was clipped by 4 bases and J by 2 bases; unmatched bases: 4. The CDR3 length is 15 residues.

This clonotype was seen only a few times. The V call is TRBV5-1, the J call TRBJ2-1; weak D call: TRBD2 (5 bases). Per the germline V gene, CDR1 is SGHRS and CDR2 is YFSETQ. The CDR3 spans 14 residues. The V gene lost 4 bases and the J gene lost 8 bases, with 16 bases spanning the gap. The CDR3: CASSLEAPEDEQFF. Here the CDR3 DNA reads TGCGCCAGCAGCCTGGAGGCCCCTGAGGATGAGCAGTTCTTC.

This clonotype was counted only a few times. The genes are TRBV28 and TRBJ2-1, with 11 bases identical to TRBD2. CDR3 size: 15 residues. Trimming took 4 bases from V and 8 from J; bases not matched to a gene: 7. CDR1 and CDR2 (germline): MDHEN, SYDVKM. Here the CDR3 reads CASSSGTSGVYEQFF. The CDR3 coding sequence is TGTGCCAGCAGTTCCGGGACTAGCGGTGTCTATGAGCAGTTCTTC.

This clonotype was seen many times. Written as DNA, the CDR3 is TGTGCCAGCAGTTTAAACGGAGTAGCCAAAAACATTCAGTACTTC. It is translated as CASSLNGVAKNIQYF. This sequence joins TRBV12-3 or TRBV12-4 and TRBJ2-4; D remains unclear. The CDR3 runs 15 residues. V was pared by 2 bases and J by 0 bases, with 8 bases between.

The chain joins TRBV12-3 or TRBV12-4 to TRBJ2-7, with 12 bases identical to TRBD2. Trimming at V came to 2 bases and at J to 4 bases, leaving 3 bases not matched to a gene. CDR3 length equals 15 residues. In DNA form, the CDR3 reads TGTGCCAGCAGTTTATCTAGCGGGGGGGGGTACGAGCAGTACGTC. Protein sequence: CASSLSSGGGYEQYV.

This clonotype was observed many times. V and J are TRBV3-1 and TRBJ2-5, with D maybe TRBD2 (5 bases). Per germline, CDR1 LGHDT and CDR2 YNNKEL (reference sequence). The CDR3 contains 13 residues. The V gene lost 4 bases and the J gene lost 5 bases, with 11 bases spanning the gap. The chain's CDR3 is CASSRGLWETQYF. CDR3 coding DNA: TGTGCCAGCAGCCGAGGACTGTGGGAGACCCAGTACTTC.

This chain links TRBV6-5 with TRBJ2-2; perhaps TRBD2 as D (6 bases). V dropped 2 bases and J dropped 8 bases, with 12 bases sitting between them. Germline V lookup: CDR1 MNHEY, CDR2 SVGAGI. The CDR3 consists of 14 residues. In DNA, the CDR3 is TGTGCCAGCAGTTACCCGCGGGGTATGGGGGAGCTGTTTTTT. This translates into CASSYPRGMGELFF.

In the case of this clonotype: A clone one base away is much larger, so this may be a read error. The rearrangement links TRBV6-2 or TRBV6-3 to TRBJ2-6, with D perhaps being TRBD1 or TRBD2 (5 bases each). Germline CDR1 and CDR2: MNHEY and SVGEGT. This CDR3 has 15 amino acids. CDR3 region: CASFYSGTGANVRTF. CDR3 sequence (DNA): TGTGCCAGCTTCTATTCGGGAACTGGGGCCAACGTCCGGACTTTC.

This rearrangement joins TRBV20-1 to TRBJ2-1; perhaps TRBD2 as D (7 bases). Trimming shortened V by 6 bases and J by 8 bases, and 20 bases separated the two germline ends. The CDR3 is made up of 14 amino acids. CDR1 DFQATT and CDR2 SNEGSKA come from the germline V gene (reference sequence). The CDR3 sequence is CSAERGGLAYEQFF. CDR3 nucleotide sequence: TGCAGTGCGGAGAGGGGGGGACTGGCCTATGAGCAGTTCTTC.

The chain joins TRBV7-9 to TRBJ2-7; weak D call: TRBD2 (6 bases). The CDR3 is 14 residues long. Germline CDR1 reads SEHNR; CDR2 reads FQNEAQ (reference sequence). V lost 5 bases and J lost 2, with 13 bases in between. The CDR3 bases are TGTGCCAGCAGCCTCGGGGGAGCGGCCTACGAGCAGTACGTC. It yields the protein CASSLGGAAYEQYV.

This clonotype was observed a single time. Here the CDR3 DNA reads TGTGCCAGCAGCCGACCCGGACTAGCGGGGGAAAATGAGCAGTTCTTC. Translation gives CASSRPGLAGENEQFF. The V gene is TRBV6-1, the J gene TRBJ2-1, with 13 bases aligning to TRBD2. CDR3 length: 16 residues. V shed 6 bases, J shed 7 bases, and the junction held 9 bases outside the gene matches. Germline CDR1 and CDR2: MNHNS and SASEGT.

The V and J genes are TRBV29-1 and TRBJ1-4; D is unclear. The CDR3 spans 12 residues. Trimming removed 6 bases from V and 7 bases from J, with 12 bases in between. CDR1 SQVTM and CDR2 ANQGSEA come from the germline V gene. CDR3 sequence: CSVHWDGEKLFF. DNA for the CDR3: TGCAGCGTCCACTGGGATGGTGAAAAACTGTTTTTT.

V and J are TRBV18 and TRBJ1-1, with D unresolved. Germline CDR1 reads KGHSH; CDR2 reads LQKENI. The CDR3 has 14 residues. Trimming shortened V by 2 bases and J by 4 bases, and 11 bases separated the two germline ends. Written as DNA, the CDR3 is TGTGCCAGCTCACCAGGGAGGGAGCTCACTGAAGCTTTCTTT. It translates to CASSPGRELTEAFF.

This sequence joins TRBV7-9 and TRBJ1-6; D gene ambiguous. This CDR3 region has 15 residues. V lost 3 bases, J lost 7 bases, and 13 bases lay in between. Germline V CDR1 and CDR2: SEHNR, FQNEAQ (reference sequence). The CDR3, as DNA: TGTGCCAGCAGCTTGAAAGACGGATACAATTCACCCCTCCACTTT. Its protein is CASSLKDGYNSPLHF. Full variable domain (outside the CDR3, taken from reference TRBV7-9 and TRBJ1-6): DTGVSQNPRHKITKRGQNVTFRCDPISEHNRLYWYRQTLGQGPEFLTYFQNEAQLEKSRLLSDRFSAERPKGSFSTLEIQRTEQGDSAMYLCASSLKDGYNSPLHFGNGTRLTVT.

The rearrangement joins TRBV27 to TRBJ2-3; 13 nucleotides match TRBD2. With 3 bases clipped from V and 8 bases from J, the junction kept 8 bases outside the gene matches. Germline V gene lookup returns CDR1 MNHEY and CDR2 SMNVEV (reference sequence). This CDR3 has 16 amino acids. Here the CDR3 reads CASSLDGLAGVRTQYF. The CDR3 DNA follows: TGTGCCAGCAGTTTGGACGGACTAGCGGGAGTTCGTACGCAGTATTTT.

In this sample, this clonotype turned up a few times. V gene TRBV20-1 combines with J gene TRBJ2-5, with 10 bases matching TRBD2. With V trimmed by 5 bases and J by 4 bases, 4 bases remained unmatched. The CDR3 spans 13 residues. Germline V gene lookup returns CDR1 DFQATT and CDR2 SNEGSKA (reference sequence). CDR3 protein: CSAPSGRGETQYF. CDR3 bases: TGCAGTGCTCCTAGCGGGAGAGGAGAGACCCAGTACTTC.